These 29 T cell receptor beta chains came from one sample sequenced in a study of shared clonotypes between healthy human individuals. The method was immunoSEQ multiplex PCR; TCRdb's version includes in-frame clones alone and lacks a portion of them. The repertoire holds about 490,000 clones, with over 70% as singletons. Sequenced: PBMCs. These receptors all come from a woman aged 40 to 49 in good health. Some clones in this sample may be carry-over from other donors' samples.

The rearrangement uses TRBV9 and TRBJ2-1, with TRBD2 identical over 7 bases. Germline CDR1 is SGDLS and CDR2 is YYNGEE. V shed 0 bases and J 4 bases; nucleotides not matched to a gene: 10. The CDR3 is made up of 17 amino acids. The CDR3 region has the DNA TGTGCCAGCAGCGTAGGCGGGAGCGTCGGACAATACAATGAGCAGTTCTTC. This sequence encodes CASSVGGSVGQYNEQFF.

About this clone itself: A far larger clone is just one base off, so this is likely a read error. Other DNA variants within this sample encode the same CDR3. The V gene is TRBV30, the J gene TRBJ2-5; the D call may be TRBD1 or TRBD2 (5 bases each). This CDR3 comprises 16 residues. Trimming left V 5 bases short and J 4 bases short, with 23 bases between. CDR1 and CDR2 (germline): GTSNPN, SVGIG (reference sequence). The CDR3 spells CAWALDGGAIGETQYF. CDR3 coding DNA: TGTGCCTGGGCTCTTGATGGGGGAGCAATTGGAGAGACCCAGTACTTC.

Ten or more counts support this clone. This sample includes further DNA sequences coding for the same CDR3. The chain combines TRBV28 with TRBJ2-7; 8 nucleotides agree with TRBD2. The germline CDR1 and CDR2 sequences are MDHEN and SYDVKM. The CDR3 covers 15 residues. V lost 5 bases to trimming and J lost 0 bases; unmatched junction nucleotides: 6. The CDR3 protein is CASSGGLGSSYEQYF. For the CDR3, the DNA is TGTGCCAGCAGTGGGGGACTAGGGAGCTCCTACGAGCAGTACTTC.

The gene calls are TRBV10-3 and TRBJ2-7; 10 bases are shared with TRBD1. This CDR3 is 13 amino acids long. The germline V gene encodes CDR1 ENHRY and CDR2 SYGVKD. V lost 4 bases and J lost 6; bases outside the gene matches: 3. The CDR3 region is CAISGQGAGEQYF. Written as DNA, the CDR3 is TGTGCCATCAGTGGACAGGGGGCAGGCGAGCAGTACTTC.

In this sample, this clone turned up once. The V and J genes are TRBV7-3 and TRBJ2-2; maybe TRBD2 (6 bases). Trimming stripped 5 bases from V and 3 bases from J, with 16 bases between. Per the germline V gene, CDR1 is SGHTA and CDR2 is FQGTGA. This CDR3 has 16 amino acids. The CDR3 region is CASSPRGDFYTGELFF. Written as DNA, the CDR3 is TGTGCCAGCAGCCCCCGAGGGGACTTTTACACCGGGGAGCTGTTTTTT.

CDR3 sequence: CASRTPGLADSTDTQYF. Written as DNA, the CDR3 is TGTGCCAGCAGAACACCGGGACTAGCGGATAGCACAGATACGCAGTATTTT. The chain employs TRBV28 and TRBJ2-3; the match to TRBD2 covers 11 bases. CDR3 length: 17 amino acids. The germline V gene has CDR1 MDHEN and CDR2 SYDVKM. After removal of 6 bases from V and 0 bases from J, the junction contained 8 bases not matched to a gene.

The genes are TRBV5-1 and TRBJ2-7, with D possibly being TRBD2 (6 bases). The CDR3 contains 15 residues. V dropped 1 base and J dropped 4 bases, with 15 bases sitting between them. From germline, CDR1 is SGHRS and CDR2 YFSETQ. CDR3 DNA: TGCGCCAGCAGCTTGTTAACCGCGGGATCGTACGAGCAGTACTTC. Encoded protein: CASSLLTAGSYEQYF.

This clone was detected only a few times. A far larger clone is off by one base, so a read error is likely. The chain is built from TRBV9 and TRBJ2-5, with D tentatively TRBD1 or TRBD2 (5 bases each). The germline gives CDR1 SGDLS, CDR2 YYNGEE. The CDR3 length is 14 residues. The CDR3 sequence is CASSSSGRGEAQYF. The CDR3 bases are TGTGCCAGCAGCTCCTCGGGGCGCGGAGAGGCCCAGTACTTC.

This clone was observed many times. The chain couples TRBV18 to TRBJ2-1; 8 bases line up with TRBD2. V gave up 5 bases and J gave up 9 bases; unmatched junction bases: 12. CDR1 KGHSH and CDR2 LQKENI come from the germline V gene. CDR3 length: 15 amino acids. The CDR3 nucleotides read TGTGCCAGCTCAACATCTAGCGGGCCGGTGGGTGAGCAGTTCTTC. As protein: CASSTSSGPVGEQFF.

Concerning this clone: One base separates it from a far larger clone, so it is likely a read error. The V call is TRBV4-3, the J call TRBJ2-3; 10 bases are a match to TRBD2. J was trimmed by 4 bases and V by 5 bases; bases with no gene match: 6. CDR1 is LGHNA, CDR2 YSLEER, per germline. This CDR3 contains 15 residues. The CDR3, as DNA: TGCGCCAGCAGCAAAGCGGGAGGGCCGGCAGATACGCAGTATTTT. It yields the protein CASSKAGGPADTQYF.

This sequence joins TRBV5-1 and TRBJ2-3, with 9 bases that match TRBD2. The germline CDR1 and CDR2 sequences are SGHRS and YFSETQ. Unmatched junction bases numbered 7, after V lost 4 bases and J lost 4 bases. The CDR3 covers 15 residues. The CDR3: CASSLSGSGADTQYF. DNA of the CDR3: TGCGCCAGCAGCCTTAGCGGGAGTGGGGCAGATACGCAGTATTTT. The full variable domain, its missing parts supplied by reference TRBV5-1 and TRBJ2-3, is KAGVTQTPRYLIKTRGQQVTLSCSPISGHRSVSWYQQTPGQGLQFLFEYFSETQRNKGNFPGRFSGRQFSNSRSEMNVSTLELGDSALYLCASSLSGSGADTQYFGPGTRLTVL.

The chain carries TRBV6-6 and TRBJ1-1; D uncertain. The CDR3 covers 15 residues. Trimming removed 5 bases from V and 5 bases from J, with 18 bases in between. Germline V gives CDR1 MNHNY, CDR2 SVGAGI (reference sequence). The DNA of the CDR3 is TGTGCCAGCAGTCCCAGCCTGTACCGGCGTACTGAAGCTTTCTTT. This sequence encodes CASSPSLYRRTEAFF.

The table lists this clone with a few counts. Given a far larger clone just one base away, this is likely a sequencing read error. This CDR3 is also generated by other DNA sequences in the sample. The rearrangement links TRBV6-5 to TRBJ1-5; D is ambiguous. Per germline, CDR1 MNHEY and CDR2 SVGAGI. This CDR3 has 13 amino acids. CDR3 sequence (DNA): TGTGCTAGCAGCAGAGTTAGCAATCAGCCCCAGCATTTT. As protein: CASSRVSNQPQHF.

The chain links TRBV28 to TRBJ2-6; perhaps TRBD1 as D (6 bases). This CDR3 is built from 16 residues. With 4 bases removed from V and 17 bases from J, the gap between germline ends came to 27 bases. The germline CDR1 and CDR2 sequences are MDHEN and SYDVKM. The CDR3 loop reads CASSSGQLDGANIMTF. The CDR3 DNA is TGTGCCAGCAGTTCCGGACAGTTAGATGGGGCCAACATCATGACTTTC.

This chain joins TRBV7-2 and TRBJ2-3; D gene ambiguous. This CDR3 spans 13 amino acids. Germline V gives CDR1 SGHTA, CDR2 FQGNSA. The V end lost 1 base, the J end lost 8 bases, and 10 bases lay between the germline ends. This CDR3 is CASSLERPSTQYF. The CDR3 DNA is TGTGCCAGCAGCTTAGAGCGCCCGAGTACGCAGTATTTT.

About this clone: The junction does not match germline at one end; this may be a read error. The rearrangement joins TRBV5-4 to TRBJ1-1, with D unresolved. Germline V CDR1 and CDR2: SGHNT, YYREEE (reference sequence). The CDR3 has 16 residues. CDR3 bases: TGTGCCAGCAGCTTCGAGGTATATAAAATGAACACTGGAGCTTTCTTT. It encodes CASSFEVYKMNTGAFF.

The rearrangement joins TRBV20-1 to TRBJ2-1; D not certain. CDR3 length: 10 amino acids. Germline CDR1 DFQATT, CDR2 SNEGSKA (reference sequence). V lost 6 bases, J lost 8 bases, and 8 bases lay in between. The CDR3 coding sequence is TGCAGTGCCGGAACCTATGAGCAGTTCTTC. Protein product: CSAGTYEQFF.

This clone was observed many times. Distinct nucleotide sequences in the sample also encode this CDR3. The gene calls are TRBV6-1 and TRBJ2-3; D remains ambiguous. The CDR3 is 14 amino acids. Trimming pared 4 bases from V and 6 bases from J, leaving 14 bases between. Germline CDR1 and CDR2: MNHNS and SASEGT. The DNA for the CDR3 is TGTGCCAGCAGTGTGGACGGGCATCCGGATACGCAGTATTTT. It is translated as CASSVDGHPDTQYF.

This chain uses TRBV30 with TRBJ2-5; D uncertain. Germline assignment: CDR1 GTSNPN and CDR2 SVGIG (reference sequence). This CDR3 region has 15 residues. V shed 3 bases and J shed 4 bases, with 18 bases lying between them. CDR3 amino acids: CAWRAGLGLGETQYF. In nucleotides, the CDR3 is TGTGCCTGGAGGGCAGGATTGGGGTTGGGAGAGACCCAGTACTTC.

A word on this clone: A far larger clone is just one base off, so this is likely a read error. The chain carries TRBV28 and TRBJ1-2, with D perhaps TRBD1 (6 bases). The CDR3 has 17 residues. Germline V gene lookup returns CDR1 MDHEN and CDR2 SYDVKM. This CDR3 is CASSLILGAEKNYVYTF. CDR3 nucleotides: TGTGCCAGCAGTTTAATTTTGGGGGCGGAGAAGAATTATGTCTACACCTTC.

In its sample, this clone was seen once. J is TRBJ2-5 and V is TRBV6-6; D call uncertain. The CDR3 spans 14 residues. V lost 2 bases to trimming and J lost 3 bases, with 10 bases between them. Per germline, CDR1 MNHNY and CDR2 SVGAGI (reference sequence). The CDR3 DNA is TGTGCCAGCAGTTACCTCTCGGCCGAAGAGACCCAGTACTTC. It translates to CASSYLSAEETQYF.

The CDR3, as DNA: TGTGCCAGCAGCCCGGACTTACATCAAGAGACCCAGTACTTC. Amino acid sequence: CASSPDLHQETQYF. The rearrangement uses TRBV7-3 and TRBJ2-5, with D possibly TRBD2 on 5 matching bases. The CDR3 is 14 amino acids. Trimming removed 5 bases at V and 2 bases at J, with 12 bases between. Germline CDR1 reads SGHTA; CDR2 reads FQGTGA.

The V gene is TRBV7-9, the J gene TRBJ2-1, with 13 bases that match TRBD2. Germline V gene data show CDR1 as SEHNR and CDR2 as FQNEAQ (reference sequence). The CDR3 length is 16 residues. V was clipped by 1 base and J by 7 bases; unmatched bases: 4. CDR3 protein: CASSLVLAGGVNEQFF. The CDR3, as DNA: TGTGCCAGCAGCTTAGTACTAGCGGGAGGGGTGAATGAGCAGTTCTTC.

This clone appeared a single time. The chain combines TRBV7-2 with TRBJ2-7; possible D gene TRBD2, 6 bases. The V gene lost 10 bases and the J gene lost 6 bases, with 13 bases spanning the gap. The CDR3 has 11 amino acids. Per the germline V gene, CDR1 is SGHTA and CDR2 is FQGNSA. The CDR3 coding sequence is TGTGCCACCCGACTAGAGGGCGAGCAGTACTTC. Its translation: CATRLEGEQYF.

J is TRBJ1-1 and V is TRBV18; no clear D gene. Germline V CDR1 and CDR2: KGHSH, LQKENI. Trimming left V 3 bases short and J 1 base short, with 9 bases between. This CDR3 comprises 14 residues. The CDR3 spells CASSPTASNTEAFF. Here the CDR3 DNA reads TGTGCCAGCTCACCTACGGCCTCGAACACTGAAGCTTTCTTT.

V and J are TRBV5-1 and TRBJ2-5, with 10 bases matching TRBD1. There are 15 residues in the CDR3. The V and J ends lost 4 bases and 5 bases, in that order; junction bases with no gene match: 8. Germline V gene lookup returns CDR1 SGHRS and CDR2 YFSETQ. CDR3 DNA: TGCGCCAGCAGCACCGGGACAGGGGAAAGGGAGACCCAGTACTTC. This sequence encodes CASSTGTGERETQYF. The whole variable domain, filled in from reference TRBV5-1 and TRBJ2-5, reads KAGVTQTPRYLIKTRGQQVTLSCSPISGHRSVSWYQQTPGQGLQFLFEYFSETQRNKGNFPGRFSGRQFSNSRSEMNVSTLELGDSALYLCASSTGTGERETQYFGPGTRLLVL.

As for this clone: A far larger clone is just one base off, so this is likely a read error. The rearrangement links TRBV5-1 to TRBJ1-4; 9 nucleotides align to TRBD1. The CDR3 is 15 amino acids. CDR1 and CDR2 from the germline V gene are SGHRS and YFSETQ. The ends lost 4 bases at V and 6 bases at J; junction bases unmatched: 7. CDR3 bases: TGCGCCAGCAGCAGTGACAGGGGGTGGGATGAAAAACTGTTTTTT. The encoded protein is CASSSDRGWDEKLFF. The full variable domain, in which reference TRBV5-1 and TRBJ1-4 provide the parts outside the CDR3, is KAGVTQTPRYLIKTRGQQVTLSCSPISGHRSVSWYQQTPGQGLQFLFEYFSETQRNKGNFPGRFSGRQFSNSRSEMNVSTLELGDSALYLCASSSDRGWDEKLFFGSGTQLSVL.

This clone occurred many times. The V call is TRBV2, the J call TRBJ2-3; 8 nucleotides align to TRBD1. CDR1 is SNHLY and CDR2 is FYNNEI in the germline V gene. The CDR3 has 15 amino acids. The trim removed 6 bases at V and 0 bases at J, leaving 5 bases unmatched. CDR3 loop: CASRDRTGSTDTQYF. The CDR3 DNA reads as TGTGCCAGCAGGGACAGGACAGGGAGCACAGATACGCAGTATTTT.

The CDR3 nucleotides are TGTGCCAGCAGGGGCCCCAGTGAAAAACTGTTTTTT. It codes for CASRGPSEKLFF. The V and J genes are TRBV6-5 and TRBJ1-4; D is uncertain. The length of the CDR3 is 12 residues. The germline V gene encodes CDR1 MNHEY and CDR2 SVGAGI. V dropped 6 bases and J dropped 7 bases, with 9 bases sitting between them.